This is a list of T cell receptor beta chains from one sample in a study of blood T cell repertoires in COVID-19. Some clones are missing from TCRdb's copy, which holds only in-frame ones; the method was immunoSEQ multiplex PCR. Of fewer than 300,000 clones detected, roughly 90% appear once; the ten largest clones hold more than 10%. Specimen: peripheral blood. Receptors originate from a woman in her twenties or thirties with COVID-19, enrolled during active disease. Each CDR3 is given with its conserved first and last residue. Each record gives: D gene, clone size, CDR3 length, V gene, J gene, CDR3 protein, CDR3 DNA. The D gene is left open where the match is weak. Expanded clones are given a class, and other clones once, few, many or no size at all.

NA	NA	13	TRBV6-6	TRBJ2-7	CASSYAQTYEQYF	TGTGCCAGCAGTTACGCTCAGACCTACGAGCAGTACTTC
TRBD1	NA	16	TRBV5-8	TRBJ1-6	CASSYRDRGRGSPLHF	TGTGCCAGCAGCTACCGGGACAGGGGACGCGGTTCACCCCTCCACTTT
NA	NA	13	TRBV28	TRBJ1-1	CASRALANTEAFF	TGTGCCAGCAGGGCGTTAGCGAACACTGAAGCTTTCTTT
NA	NA	16	TRBV19	TRBJ1-2	CASSPRTAAFNYGYTF	TGTGCCAGTAGTCCGAGGACAGCCGCCTTTAACTATGGCTACACCTTC
TRBD1	NA	12	TRBV4-2	TRBJ1-1	CASSPTGSEAFF	TGTGCCAGCAGCCCGACAGGGTCTGAAGCTTTCTTT
TRBD2	NA	14	TRBV20-1	TRBJ2-3	CSASTSGGADTQYF	TGCAGTGCTAGTACCAGCGGGGGGGCAGATACGCAGTATTTT
TRBD1	NA	14	TRBV19	TRBJ1-1	CASRRQGMNTEAFF	TGTGCCAGTAGGAGACAGGGAATGAACACTGAAGCTTTCTTT
NA	NA	15	TRBV7-2	TRBJ2-3	CASSPGHTSTDTQYF	TGTGCCAGCAGCCCGGGACATACGAGCACAGATACGCAGTATTTT
NA	NA	13	TRBV2	TRBJ2-5	CASSVYRQETQYF	TGTGCCAGCAGTGTTTACCGGCAAGAGACCCAGTACTTC
TRBD1	NA	15	TRBV6-6	TRBJ1-2	CASSYSWDREDGYTF	TGTGCCAGCAGTTACTCATGGGACAGGGAGGATGGCTACACCTTC
TRBD2	NA	14	TRBV4-1	TRBJ2-1	CASRVTSAYNEQFF	TGCGCCAGCAGAGTTACTAGCGCTTACAATGAGCAGTTCTTC
NA	NA	15	TRBV7-8	TRBJ2-7	CASSPLGQVSYEQYF	TGTGCCAGCAGTCCTCTCGGTCAGGTCTCCTACGAGCAGTACTTC
NA	NA	12	TRBV19	TRBJ1-1	CASKAGWTEAFF	TGTGCCAGTAAGGCGGGGTGGACTGAAGCTTTCTTT
NA	NA	12	TRBV7-9	TRBJ2-5	CASSPLEETQYF	TGTGCCAGCAGCCCCTTAGAAGAGACCCAGTACTTC
NA	once	15	TRBV28	TRBJ2-4	CASSLGGAQGNIQYF	TGTGCCAGCAGCCTGGGGGGGGCCCAGGGAAACATTCAGTACTTC
NA	NA	13	TRBV12-5	TRBJ2-1	CASGETGLNEQFF	TGTGCTAGTGGTGAGACAGGTCTGAATGAGCAGTTCTTC
NA	NA	15	TRBV4-1	TRBJ2-5	CASSQQNLRGETQYF	TGCGCCAGCAGCCAACAGAACCTTAGGGGCGAGACCCAGTACTTC
NA	NA	14	TRBV5-4	TRBJ1-1	CASSLPFSNTEAFF	TGTGCCAGCAGCTTGCCTTTCAGTAACACTGAAGCTTTCTTT
NA	NA	11	TRBV27	TRBJ1-2	CASSSRGGYTF	TGTGCCAGCAGTTCGAGAGGCGGCTACACCTTC
TRBD2	NA	15	TRBV6-4	TRBJ2-3	CASSAAGGGHDTQYF	TGTGCCAGCAGTGCGGCGGGGGGCGGGCACGATACGCAGTATTTT
NA	NA	13	TRBV2	TRBJ1-5	CASSEAGGQPQHF	TGTGCCAGCAGTGAAGCGGGGGGGCAGCCCCAGCATTTT
TRBD1	NA	16	TRBV18	TRBJ1-6	CASSDRGVPYNSPLHF	TGTGCCAGCTCCGACAGGGGGGTCCCCTATAATTCACCCCTCCACTTT
NA	NA	13	TRBV7-8	TRBJ1-3	CASSSGLGNTIYF	TGTGCCAGCAGCTCGGGGTTAGGAAACACCATATATTTT
TRBD1	NA	14	TRBV30	TRBJ2-2	CAWGGQGFTGELFF	TGTGCCTGGGGGGGACAGGGATTTACCGGGGAGCTGTTTTTT
NA	once	14	TRBV6-5	TRBJ2-7	CASRGQGISYEQYF	TGTGCCAGCAGGGGACAAGGGATCTCCTACGAGCAGTACTTC
TRBD2	once	12	TRBV18	TRBJ2-1	CASSPLAGEQFF	TGTGCCAGCTCACCCCTAGCGGGGGAGCAGTTCTTC
NA	NA	18	TRBV4-1	TRBJ1-6	CASSQDGRAGMMGSPLHF	TGCGCCAGCAGCCAAGACGGGCGGGCCGGGATGATGGGTTCACCCCTCCACTTT
NA	NA	13	TRBV29-1	TRBJ1-5	CSVEDSSNQPQHF	TGCAGCGTGGAAGACAGTAGCAATCAGCCCCAGCATTTT
NA	NA	13	TRBV18	TRBJ2-7	CASSVLEEYEQYF	TGTGCCAGCTCAGTACTTGAGGAGTACGAGCAGTACTTC
TRBD1	NA	19	TRBV5-1	TRBJ2-1	CASSLGQGFGGGSYNEQFF	TGCGCCAGCAGCTTGGGACAGGGGTTTGGAGGTGGTAGCTACAATGAGCAGTTCTTC
TRBD1	NA	16	TRBV24-1	TRBJ2-7	CATRTRGDRGMYEQYF	TGTGCCACCAGGACTCGGGGGGACAGGGGGATGTACGAGCAGTACTTC
NA	large	13	TRBV2	TRBJ1-2	CASSVWTNYGYTF	TGTGCCAGCAGTGTATGGACAAACTATGGCTACACCTTC
NA	few	15	TRBV19	TRBJ1-3	CASRVSGSAGNTIYF	TGTGCCAGTAGGGTCTCGGGGTCCGCTGGAAACACCATATATTTT
NA	NA	14	TRBV5-4	TRBJ2-3	CASSVGLYTDTQYF	TGTGCCAGCAGCGTGGGACTTTACACAGATACGCAGTATTTT
NA	few	14	TRBV19	TRBJ1-5	CASRDQGLNQPQHF	TGTGCCAGTAGGGATCAGGGTCTGAATCAGCCCCAGCATTTT
NA	NA	13	TRBV2	TRBJ1-6	CASYTDSDSPLHF	TGTGCCAGCTATACGGACAGTGACTCACCCCTCCACTTT
TRBD1	once	17	TRBV7-9	TRBJ1-4	CASSPPAEGAANEKLFF	TGTGCCAGCAGCCCTCCTGCCGAGGGGGCTGCTAATGAAAAACTGTTTTTT
NA	NA	14	TRBV19	TRBJ1-1	CASSIGRGLTEAFF	TGTGCCAGTAGTATCGGCAGGGGCCTTACTGAAGCTTTCTTT
NA	medium-sized	14	TRBV5-4	TRBJ2-3	CASSPTTDSDTQYF	TGTGCCAGCAGCCCCACGACAGATTCAGATACGCAGTATTTT
TRBD2	NA	15	TRBV7-6	TRBJ2-3	CASGLAGFKTDTQYF	TGTGCCAGCGGACTAGCGGGGTTTAAGACAGATACGCAGTATTTT
TRBD2	NA	14	TRBV7-2	TRBJ2-7	CASSLAGGTYEQYF	TGTGCCAGCAGCTTAGCGGGGGGGACCTACGAGCAGTACTTC
NA	NA	14	TRBV4-1	TRBJ2-7	CASSQALVPYEQYF	TGCGCCAGCAGCCAAGCGCTAGTGCCCTACGAGCAGTACTTC
NA	NA	15	TRBV2	TRBJ1-3	CASASGPLSGNTIYF	TGTGCCAGCGCAAGCGGTCCGCTCTCTGGAAACACCATATATTTT
TRBD1	NA	13	TRBV6-4	TRBJ2-7	CASSPGTGHEQYF	TGTGCCAGCAGTCCCGGGACAGGCCACGAGCAGTACTTC
NA	few	17	TRBV15	TRBJ2-2	CATSRGMRTRNTGELFF	TGTGCCACCAGCAGAGGGATGAGGACACGAAACACCGGGGAGCTGTTTTTT
NA	NA	12	TRBV19	TRBJ1-1	CASSIGRTEAFF	TGTGCCAGTAGTATAGGCAGGACTGAAGCTTTCTTT
NA	NA	15	TRBV3-1/TRBV3-2	TRBJ2-3	CASSQVWGGTDTQYF	TGTGCCAGCAGCCAAGTATGGGGGGGCACAGATACGCAGTATTTT
TRBD1	NA	17	TRBV10-2	TRBJ1-4	CASSAGGYRPGGEKLFF	TGCGCCAGCAGTGCGGGCGGCTACAGACCAGGGGGTGAAAAACTGTTTTTT
TRBD1	NA	16	TRBV7-8	TRBJ2-2	CASSLPGQGNTGELFF	TGTGCCAGCAGCTTACCGGGACAGGGGAACACCGGGGAGCTGTTTTTT
TRBD1	NA	15	TRBV10-3	TRBJ1-1	CAISERAQGGTEAFF	TGTGCCATCAGTGAGAGAGCACAGGGGGGCACTGAAGCTTTCTTT
NA	NA	12	TRBV12-3/TRBV12-4	TRBJ2-7	CASSFSPYEQYF	TGTGCCAGCAGTTTCTCTCCGTACGAGCAGTACTTC
NA	NA	15	TRBV2	TRBJ1-2	CASSRDPTGIYGYTF	TGTGCCAGCAGCCGGGATCCGACAGGAATCTATGGCTACACCTTC
TRBD1	few	14	TRBV19	TRBJ2-3	CASSADRGLGTQYF	TGTGCCAGTAGTGCGGACAGGGGGCTAGGTACGCAGTATTTT
NA	once	12	TRBV11-2	TRBJ2-7	CASGQFYYEQYF	TGTGCCAGCGGGCAGTTCTACTACGAGCAGTACTTC
TRBD2	NA	15	TRBV2	TRBJ2-5	CATSPNSGGDETQYF	TGTGCCACCAGTCCTAATAGCGGGGGGGACGAGACCCAGTACTTC
TRBD1	NA	13	TRBV29-1	TRBJ1-6	CSVGTGSNSPLHF	TGCAGCGTGGGGACAGGGAGTAATTCACCCCTCCACTTT
TRBD2	many	15	TRBV20-1	TRBJ2-7	CSASTGLDFSYEQYF	TGCAGTGCTAGTACGGGACTAGATTTTTCCTACGAGCAGTACTTC
NA	NA	13	TRBV3-1/TRBV3-2	TRBJ2-2	CASSRPSAGELFF	TGTGCCAGCAGCCGGCCCAGCGCCGGGGAGCTGTTTTTT
TRBD1	NA	14	TRBV6-5	TRBJ1-6	CASRPGTGDSPLHF	TGTGCCAGCAGACCCGGGACAGGGGATTCACCCCTCCACTTT